This entry concerns a single TCR beta chain. The antigen is not known. This record comes from a study of T cells expressing NK-cell markers. The wider study: Among the eight sequenced donors, seven tested HCMV-seropositive and one tested seronegative. The study's findings and limits: About 1.0-7.5% of CD8+ T cells in six or seven donors belonged to dominant NKG2C+ clonotypes.

From germline, CDR1 is MNHNS and CDR2 SASEGT. The CDR3 runs to 15 residues. As the method of synthesis, 5'RACE template switching with UMIs yielded TCR beta cDNA. TCRdb re-called the 5' RACE reads; one entry per CDR3 protein, DNA not given. This repertoire includes fewer than 300,000 distinct CDR3 sequences. This TCR was recovered from a woman aged 18 to 75 in good health. This chain joins TRBV6-1 and TRBJ1-3. Specimen: blood T cells: a sorted CD56 or NKG2C T cell subset, CD4+ or CD8+ T cells, or bulk PBMC T cells (not recorded which). This chain's CDR3 is CASSVVGEVRNTIYF.